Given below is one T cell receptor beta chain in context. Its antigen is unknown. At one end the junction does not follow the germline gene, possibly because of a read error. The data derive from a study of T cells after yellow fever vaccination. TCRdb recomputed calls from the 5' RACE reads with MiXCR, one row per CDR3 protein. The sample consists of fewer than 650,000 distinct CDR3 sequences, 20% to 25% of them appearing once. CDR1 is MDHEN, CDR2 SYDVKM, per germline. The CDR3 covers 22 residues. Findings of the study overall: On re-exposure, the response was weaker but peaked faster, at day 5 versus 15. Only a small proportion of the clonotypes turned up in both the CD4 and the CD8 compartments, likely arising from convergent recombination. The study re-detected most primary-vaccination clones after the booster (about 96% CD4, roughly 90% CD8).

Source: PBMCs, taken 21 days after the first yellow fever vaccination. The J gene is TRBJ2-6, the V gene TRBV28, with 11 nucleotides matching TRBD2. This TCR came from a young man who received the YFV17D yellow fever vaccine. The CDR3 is CASSSLAGGPIITLSGANVLTF. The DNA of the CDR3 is TGTGCTAGCAGTTCCCTAGCGGGGGGCCCTATTATAACACTCTCTGGGGCCAACGTCCTGACTTTC.